The present TCR beta chain was sequenced within a study of blood T cell repertoires in COVID-19. CDR3 length: 13 amino acids. Germline-derived CDR1 and CDR2 are MNHEY and SVGAGI. V dropped 6 bases and J dropped 6 bases, with 13 bases sitting between them. In the study's own analysis: The assay estimated nucleated cells by amplifying reference gene primers. Sequencing was performed with immunoSEQ multiplex PCR; in TCRdb, only in-frame clones are kept and a portion is missing. V, J and clone size reflect that table, while D and trimming were determined from the DNA. The data show roughly 250,000 clones, about 93% seen once.

This receptor was obtained from a man aged 25-45 years with COVID-19, enrolled during active disease. The sample was peripheral blood. The chain has TRBV6-5 and TRBJ2-3, with D tentatively TRBD2 (6 bases). The CDR3 region has the DNA TGTGCCAGCAGACTAGTAGCGGACGATACGCAGTATTTT. Translation gives CASRLVADDTQYF.